The 12 T cell receptor beta chains below come from one sample, sequenced in a study of PD-1 blockade in classical Hodgkin lymphoma. As to time point: cycle 4 day 1 (C4D1), after around six weeks of nivolumab. Each patient relapsed following autologous stem cell transplantation, and prior brentuximab vedotin exposure differed. The data were produced by immunoSEQ multiplex PCR, yet TCRdb's version contains in-frame clones alone and is incomplete. The data hold some 93,000 clones, with over 80% observed a single time. The sequences come from peripheral blood mononuclear cells (PBMCs), collected before the fourth cycle of nivolumab. The origin of the receptors is a human donor with classical Hodgkin lymphoma.

The chain combines TRBV7-9 with TRBJ2-7; the D gene is possibly TRBD1 (9 bases). V was trimmed by 4 bases and J by 10 bases, leaving 23 bases between them. The CDR3 has 15 amino acids. The germline CDR1 and CDR2 sequences are SEHNR and FQNEAQ (reference sequence). CDR3 residues: CASSSSGGQGTLQYF. The CDR3 region has the DNA TGTGCCAGCAGCTCCAGCGGGGGACAGGGCACCCTCCAGTACTTC.

The chain couples TRBV2 to TRBJ1-2; 10 nucleotides match TRBD1. The CDR3 runs to 16 residues. Germline V gene data show CDR1 as SNHLY and CDR2 as FYNNEI. V trimming: 5 bases; J trimming: 4 bases; junction bases outside the gene matches: 10. As DNA, the CDR3 is TGTGCCAGCAGTAATCCGGGACAGGGGATGATCTATGGCTACACCTTC. Amino acids: CASSNPGQGMIYGYTF.

The chain has TRBV2 and TRBJ2-1; no firm D call. In germline, CDR1 is SNHLY, CDR2 FYNNEI. CDR3 length: 13 residues. V was shortened by 8 bases and J by 9 bases, with 17 bases between the two germline ends. The CDR3 bases are TGTGCCAGCCAGAGAGAACAACTTGGTGAGCAGTTCTTC. Residues: CASQREQLGEQFF.

The chain couples TRBV28 to TRBJ2-7, with a possible D match to TRBD1 (5 bases). V shed 6 bases and J shed 4 bases, with 10 bases lying between them. The CDR3 runs to 12 residues. The germline V gene has CDR1 MDHEN and CDR2 SYDVKM. Written as DNA, the CDR3 is TGTGCCAGCAGCCCGACAGCGTACGAGCAGTACTTC. This codes for CASSPTAYEQYF.

The chain uses TRBV6-5 and TRBJ2-1; 10 bases are shared with TRBD2. The germline V gene encodes CDR1 MNHEY and CDR2 SVGAGI. There are 15 residues in the CDR3. V shed 2 bases, J shed 7 bases, and the junction held 5 bases outside the gene matches. The DNA for the CDR3 is TGTGCCAGCAGTTACGTTCTAGCGGGAGATAATGAGCAGTTCTTC. Amino acids: CASSYVLAGDNEQFF.

V and J are TRBV19 and TRBJ1-1, with D possibly matching TRBD1 (6 bases). This CDR3 is built from 15 residues. V was clipped by 5 bases and J by 5 bases, with 18 bases between them. The V gene's germline CDR1 is LNHDA and CDR2 SQIVND (reference sequence). The CDR3 spells CASSFFRGQGTEAFF. The CDR3 region has the DNA TGTGCCAGTAGTTTCTTTCGGGGGCAGGGTACTGAAGCTTTCTTT.

The chain is built from TRBV28 and TRBJ2-7; D is possibly TRBD2 (5 bases). V dropped 3 bases and J dropped 3 bases, with 15 bases sitting between them. The CDR3 contains 15 residues. Germline V lookup: CDR1 MDHEN, CDR2 SYDVKM. CDR3 in DNA: TGTGCCAGCAGTTTCAGAGGGTTAGTGGGCTACGAGCAGTACTTC. Amino acids: CASSFRGLVGYEQYF.

V gene TRBV28 combines with J gene TRBJ2-2; the match to TRBD1 covers 9 bases. V shed 10 bases and J 5 bases; nucleotides not matched to a gene: 14. CDR1 is MDHEN, CDR2 SYDVKM, per germline. The CDR3 is 16 amino acids. The CDR3 DNA reads as TGTGCCACCCTGACAGGGGGGTCACAAATAACCGGGGAGCTGTTTTTT. Its translation: CATLTGGSQITGELFF.

The chain joins TRBV30 to TRBJ2-3; D possibly corresponds to TRBD2 (5 bases). CDR1 and CDR2 (germline): GTSNPN, SVGIG (reference sequence). The CDR3 runs to 14 residues. Between the trimmed V and J ends, which lost 3 bases and 0 bases, there was a span of 10 bases. CDR3 nucleotide sequence: TGTGCCTGGAGCGACGGACTCAGCACAGATACGCAGTATTTT. This sequence encodes CAWSDGLSTDTQYF.

The J gene is TRBJ1-2, the V gene TRBV6-5; D gene ambiguous. CDR1 MNHEY and CDR2 SVGAGI come from the germline V gene. V was shortened by 6 bases and J by 7 bases, with 12 bases between the two germline ends. This CDR3 has 12 amino acids. CDR3 sequence reads: CASRAGGSGYTF. The CDR3 nucleotides are TGTGCCAGCAGGGCGGGAGGGAGTGGCTACACCTTC.

The chain links TRBV6-6 to TRBJ2-3, with 10 bases aligning to TRBD1. The germline V gene encodes CDR1 MNHNY and CDR2 SVGAGI (reference sequence). This CDR3 has 16 residues. After removal of 2 bases from V and 4 bases from J, the junction contained 6 bases not matched to a gene. CDR3 DNA sequence: TGTGCCAGCAGTTACCCGAGACAGGGGGCTTCAGATACGCAGTATTTT. Its protein product is CASSYPRQGASDTQYF.

The rearrangement links TRBV4-1 to TRBJ2-3; D not resolved. Between the trimmed V and J ends, which lost 1 base and 7 bases, there was a span of 21 bases. Germline assignment: CDR1 MGHRA and CDR2 YSYEKL. The CDR3 has 17 residues. This chain's CDR3 is CASSQAFTGRVGNTQYF. The CDR3 nucleotides read TGCGCCAGCAGCCAAGCGTTCACCGGTCGGGTCGGAAATACGCAGTATTTT.